Here is one T cell receptor (beta chain) with its context. The antigen remains unidentified. The data were taken from a study of T cell responses to AZD1222 COVID-19 vaccine. Profiled with immunoSEQ multiplex PCR; TCRdb holds only in-frame clones, not every one. Among 55,000 to 65,000 clones listed, approximately 83% were seen once. Study-level findings and limits: Increases in Spike-specific TCR breadth and depth were seen after two AZD1222 doses.

This sequence originates from an adult in good health. The sample was peripheral blood, taken on day 0 of AZD1222 vaccination.

The CDR3 loop reads CASEGGSGELFF. CDR3 nucleotides: TGTGCCTCCGAAGGGGGGTCCGGGGAGCTGTTTTTT. The J gene is TRBJ2-2, the V gene TRBV12-3 or TRBV12-4; tentatively, D is TRBD1 or TRBD2 (6 bases each). The V gene lost 11 bases and the J gene lost 6 bases, with 13 bases spanning the gap. The CDR3 is 12 amino acids.